The 25 T cell receptor beta chains below come from one sample, sequenced in a study of radiation and T cells in renal cell carcinoma. Some clones are missing from TCRdb's copy, which holds only in-frame ones; the method was immunoSEQ multiplex PCR. The sample lists about 83,000 clones, roughly 80% seen once, with about 2.4% in the top ten. Stated time point: blood 4 weeks post-SBRT, at nephrectomy. Indicated treatment: 15 Gy SBRT to primary tumor, nephrectomy 4 weeks later. Source: blood, taken from a patient whose treatment included radiotherapy and nephrectomy. These TCRs come from a woman aged 55-70 years with renal cell carcinoma.

This clone showed up just a few times. The DNA for the CDR3 is TGTGCCAGCAGCCCATCGCTGGGGAATGAGCAGTTCTTC. Protein sequence: CASSPSLGNEQFF. V and J are TRBV7-2 and TRBJ2-1; no definite D call. This CDR3 is built from 13 residues. Germline loops: CDR1 SGHTA, CDR2 FQGNSA. The V and J ends lost 5 bases and 7 bases respectively, with 12 bases between them.

CDR3 amino acids: CASSLSDRSQPQHF. For the CDR3, the DNA is TGTGCCAGCAGTTTATCGGACCGGAGCCAGCCCCAGCATTTT. This chain joins TRBV28 and TRBJ1-5; no clear D gene. The CDR3 loop spans 14 amino acids. The V end lost 1 base, the J end lost 7 bases, and 11 bases lay between the germline ends. Germline loops: CDR1 MDHEN, CDR2 SYDVKM. Full variable domain (remainder filled in from reference TRBV28 and TRBJ1-5): DVKVTQSSRYLVKRTGEKVFLECVQDMDHENMFWYRQDPGLGLRLIYFSYDVKMKEKGDIPEGYSVSREKKERFSLILESASTNQTSMYLCASSLSDRSQPQHFGDGTRLSIL.

The chain combines TRBV7-9 with TRBJ1-6, with a weak D call TRBD1 (5 bases). V gave up 4 bases and J gave up 0 bases, with 16 bases separating them. In germline, CDR1 is SEHNR, CDR2 FQNEAQ (reference sequence). The CDR3 is 18 residues long. The CDR3 here is CASSSSRDPSSYNSPLHF. CDR3 in DNA: TGTGCCAGCAGCTCTTCCCGGGACCCTAGCTCCTATAATTCACCCCTCCACTTT.

This sequence joins TRBV9 and TRBJ2-1, with 11 bases fitting TRBD2. The germline gives CDR1 SGDLS, CDR2 YYNGEE. This CDR3 spans 18 amino acids. With 0 bases clipped from V and 3 bases from J, the junction kept 8 bases outside the gene matches. In DNA, the CDR3 is TGTGCCAGCAGCGTAGTAGCGGGAGGGACAAATTTCTACAATGAGCAGTTCTTC. This translates into CASSVVAGGTNFYNEQFF.

The gene calls are TRBV27 and TRBJ1-2; D is undetermined. CDR3 size: 15 residues. Germline CDR1 reads MNHEY; CDR2 reads SMNVEV (reference sequence). Trimming shortened V by 5 bases and J by 0 bases, and 13 bases separated the two germline ends. The CDR3 protein is CASSLQDGANYGYTF. For the CDR3, the DNA is TGTGCCAGCAGTCTCCAGGACGGGGCTAACTATGGCTACACCTTC.

The J gene is TRBJ2-5, the V gene TRBV4-1; TRBD1 might be the D (6 bases). There are 17 residues in the CDR3. The germline gives CDR1 MGHRA, CDR2 YSYEKL. Trimming left V 1 base short and J 5 bases short, with 20 bases between. CDR3: CASSQGIYRVDQETQYF. In DNA form, the CDR3 reads TGCGCCAGCAGCCAAGGGATCTACAGGGTAGATCAGGAGACCCAGTACTTC.

This chain joins TRBV5-4 and TRBJ2-1; 8 nucleotides align to TRBD2. CDR3 size: 15 residues. Trimming removed 2 bases from V and 4 bases from J; junction bases left unmatched: 5. From germline, CDR1 is SGHNT and CDR2 YYREEE (reference sequence). The DNA for the CDR3 is TGTGCCAGCAGCTTCTTCACTAGCGGATACAATGAGCAGTTCTTC. This encodes CASSFFTSGYNEQFF.

V gene TRBV5-1 combines with J gene TRBJ2-1, with 7 bases that match TRBD1. This CDR3 has 12 amino acids. The V gene end was trimmed by 0 bases and the J gene end by 12 bases; junction bases not matched to a gene: 3. Germline V gene data show CDR1 as SGHRS and CDR2 as YFSETQ. The CDR3 spells CASSLGGGGQFF. The CDR3 nucleotides read TGCGCCAGCAGCTTGGGAGGGGGCGGGCAGTTCTTC. Full variable domain (remainder filled in from reference TRBV5-1 and TRBJ2-1): KAGVTQTPRYLIKTRGQQVTLSCSPISGHRSVSWYQQTPGQGLQFLFEYFSETQRNKGNFPGRFSGRQFSNSRSEMNVSTLELGDSALYLCASSLGGGGQFFGPGTRLTVL.

This chain links TRBV10-3 with TRBJ1-2, with TRBD1 matching 7 bases. Germline V gives CDR1 ENHRY, CDR2 SYGVKD. With 4 bases clipped from V and 4 bases from J, the junction kept 6 bases outside the gene matches. The CDR3 totals 14 residues. The CDR3, as DNA: TGTGCCATCAGTGTTGAGGGGGCTGTCTATGGCTACACCTTC. Translation: CAISVEGAVYGYTF.

This clone has more than one count but fewer than ten. The chain links TRBV10-3 to TRBJ1-1; no reliable D call. V gave up 0 bases and J gave up 4 bases, with 12 bases separating them. The CDR3 runs 15 residues. The germline CDR1 and CDR2 sequences are ENHRY and SYGVKD. In nucleotides, the CDR3 is TGTGCCATCAGTGAGTCGGAATTTCTGGGCACTGAAGCTTTCTTT. This gives the protein CAISESEFLGTEAFF.

Only one count was recorded for this clone. This chain joins TRBV9 and TRBJ1-4; D is perhaps TRBD1 (5 bases). V was trimmed by 4 bases and J by 7 bases, leaving 17 bases between them. Germline V gene sequence: CDR1 SGDLS, CDR2 YYNGEE. This CDR3 contains 15 residues. The CDR3 nucleotides read TGTGCCAGCAGCTTCGGCGGGGGATCAAGTGAAAAACTGTTTTTT. Translated: CASSFGGGSSEKLFF.

V is TRBV9 and J is TRBJ1-5; D is unresolved. The CDR3 is 15 amino acids. V was pared by 0 bases and J by 8 bases, with 15 bases between. Germline-derived CDR1 and CDR2 are SGDLS and YYNGEE. The CDR3 DNA is TGTGCCAGCAGCGTAGGTCCCCTTCCCAGTGAGCCCCAGCATTTT. This codes for CASSVGPLPSEPQHF. The variable domain in full, with the rest retrieved from reference TRBV9 and TRBJ1-5, is DSGVTQTPKHLITATGQRVTLRCSPRSGDLSVYWYQQSLDQGLQFLIQYYNGEERAKGNILERFSAQQFPDLHSELNLSSLELGDSALYFCASSVGPLPSEPQHFGDGTRLSIL.

The V gene is TRBV13, the J gene TRBJ2-1; no firm D call. V was clipped by 1 base and J by 12 bases, with 10 bases between them. Germline V gene data show CDR1 as PRHDT and CDR2 as FYEKMQ (reference sequence). The CDR3 spans 12 residues. The CDR3, as DNA: TGTGCCAGCAGCTTAGACCGGTCGGGGCAGTTCTTC. This codes for CASSLDRSGQFF.

V is TRBV10-3 and J is TRBJ2-7, with D maybe TRBD1 (5 bases). V was trimmed by 4 bases and J by 3 bases, leaving 7 bases between them. The CDR3 totals 12 residues. CDR1 and CDR2 from the germline V gene are ENHRY and SYGVKD. CDR3 sequence reads: CAISATVYEQYF. The CDR3 DNA is TGTGCCATCAGTGCGACAGTCTACGAGCAGTACTTC.

V and J are TRBV29-1 and TRBJ2-7, with 11 bases identical to TRBD1. The CDR3 runs to 13 residues. The ends lost 6 bases at V and 3 bases at J; junction bases unmatched: 4. Germline values: CDR1 SQVTM, CDR2 ANQGSEA. This CDR3 is CSVSGTGGYEQYF. DNA of the CDR3: TGCAGCGTATCCGGGACAGGGGGCTACGAGCAGTACTTC.

The V call is TRBV5-8, the J call TRBJ1-2; D remains ambiguous. The germline gives CDR1 SGHTS, CDR2 YDEGEE. Trimming removed 3 bases at V and 7 bases at J, with 13 bases between. CDR3 length: 13 residues. The CDR3 DNA follows: TGTGCCAGCAGCTGGCAGGCGTCCCTTGGCTACACCTTC. This translates into CASSWQASLGYTF.

The chain joins TRBV29-1 to TRBJ2-5; the match to TRBD2 covers 10 bases. Gene TRBJ2-7 matches the end of the DNA better, so the J call may be wrong. The CDR3 is made up of 15 amino acids. Germline CDR1 SQVTM, CDR2 ANQGSEA. The CDR3 DNA reads TGCAGCGCCTCAGGGGTAGCGGGAGGTCCTGGCGAGCAGTACTTC. It is translated as CSASGVAGGPGEQYF.

The chain has TRBV28 and TRBJ1-2; D is ambiguous. V was pared by 1 base and J by 8 bases, with 8 bases between. The CDR3 extends over 12 amino acids. The germline V gene encodes CDR1 MDHEN and CDR2 SYDVKM. CDR3 residues: CASSLSNRGYTF. CDR3 nucleotides: TGTGCCAGCAGTTTATCCAACCGGGGCTACACCTTC.

The chain links TRBV30 to TRBJ1-1, with unresolved D. The length of the CDR3 is 13 residues. V was shortened by 3 bases and J by 4 bases, with 12 bases between the two germline ends. From germline, CDR1 is GTSNPN and CDR2 SVGIG (reference sequence). The CDR3 bases are TGTGCCTGGAGCTTTAGCAGTTCCACTGAAGCTTTCTTT. Residues: CAWSFSSSTEAFF.

The chain is built from TRBV21-1 and TRBJ1-4. TRBV21-1 is assigned pseudogene status. This CDR3 is 13 amino acids long. Here the CDR3 DNA reads TGTGCCAGCAGCGCAGGGAGGAGGGAAAAACTGTTTTTT. This encodes CASSAGRREKLFF.

This clone appeared a single time. J is TRBJ1-2 and V is TRBV28; D is perhaps TRBD1 (5 bases). The ends were cut back, 2 bases at V and 3 bases at J, with 10 bases in the middle. The CDR3 contains 14 residues. CDR1 is MDHEN and CDR2 is SYDVKM in the germline V gene. The CDR3 DNA is TGTGCCAGCAGTTTAAGGGGCCTGGACTATGGCTACACCTTC. Amino acid sequence: CASSLRGLDYGYTF.

This clone appeared a few times. This chain uses TRBV21-1 with TRBJ1-1. TRBV21-1 is an annotated pseudogene. The CDR3 consists of 16 residues. CDR3 sequence reads: CASSGDEGRRHTEAFF. DNA for the CDR3: TGTGCCAGCAGCGGAGACGAGGGCCGGCGGCACACTGAAGCTTTCTTT.

The chain links TRBV6-1 to TRBJ1-1; D uncertain. CDR1 and CDR2 from the germline V gene are MNHNS and SASEGT. V shed 5 bases and J shed 3 bases, with 10 bases lying between them. This CDR3 has 13 amino acids. The CDR3 nucleotides are TGTGCCAGCAGTCAAACCAAGTACACTGAAGCTTTCTTT. It yields the protein CASSQTKYTEAFF.

The chain is built from TRBV6-5 and TRBJ1-6; 8 nucleotides agree with TRBD1. The germline gives CDR1 MNHEY, CDR2 SVGAGI. Unmatched junction bases numbered 7, after V lost 5 bases and J lost 10 bases. This CDR3 contains 14 residues. The CDR3 is CASSSRGPGSPLHF. The CDR3 DNA sequence: TGTGCCAGCAGTAGCAGGGGGCCTGGGTCACCCCTCCACTTT.

The V and J genes are TRBV21-1 and TRBJ1-2. TRBV21-1 is shown as a pseudogene. The CDR3 loop spans 16 amino acids. CDR3 amino acids: CASSIICRSLGAGYTF. CDR3 bases: TGTGCCAGCAGCATCATTTGCAGGTCCCTCGGGGCTGGCTACACCTTC.